This TCR beta chain was captured by sequencing in a study of human T cells and chemical hapten exposure. Across the whole study: 2% DPC applied to an approximately 2 cm by approximately 2 cm arm area sensitized donors.

This clonotype was seen ten or more times. What it binds is not known. MiXCR, run by TCRdb on the RACE reads, gives a single entry per CDR3 protein. The table shows hundreds of thousands of distinct CDR3 sequences, with about 6% occurring only once. This CDR3 comprises 16 residues. From germline, CDR1 is LNHDA and CDR2 SQIVND (reference sequence). J gave up 2 bases and V 7 bases, and 7 bases lay outside the gene matches. The time point was: patch test 2, 6 weeks after DPC sensitization. Regarding treatment: therapeutic diphenylcyclopropenone sensitization with weekly scalp DPC. Donors were 18 to 70-year-old alopecia patients suitable for DPC. Study-wide results and limits: Among TCRs, those above 1 in 1000 frequency were unaffected by DPC sensitization. Because all patients had alopecia, their immune responses might differ from healthy ones.

The source was whole blood, collected in connection with sensitization to the hapten diphenylcyclopropenone (DPC). The receptor was isolated from a woman between 18 and 30 years old with alopecia areata. Some clones in this sample may be carry-over from other donors' samples. The chain carries TRBV19 and TRBJ2-2, with 10 bases matching TRBD2. The CDR3 nucleotides are TGTGCCAGTACCCTGGGACTAGCGATTAACACCGGGGAGCTGTTTTTT. It is translated as CASTLGLAINTGELFF. The complete variable domain, with remaining parts taken from reference TRBV19 and TRBJ2-2, reads DGGITQSPKYLFRKEGQNVTLSCEQNLNHDAMYWYRQDPGQGLRLIYYSQIVNDFQKGDIAEGYSVSREKKESFPLTVTSAQKNPTAFYLCASTLGLAINTGELFFGEGSRLTVL.